Shown below are 2 T cell receptor beta chains from a single sample sequenced in a study of blood T cell repertoires in COVID-19. Clones were sequenced by immunoSEQ multiplex PCR, and TCRdb holds only the in-frame ones, with some missing. Found here are fewer than 400,000 clones, approximately 83% of them singletons; the top ten hold 2.2%. Sequenced material: PBMCs or T cells enriched from blood (not recorded which). Every receptor here comes from a man aged 25-45 years who had recovered from COVID-19.

This clone occurred a few times. This chain uses TRBV5-1 with TRBJ1-2; TRBD1 matches 10 bases. Germline CDR1 and CDR2: SGHRS and YFSETQ. The length of the CDR3 is 19 residues. Trimming took 0 bases from V and 0 from J; bases not matched to a gene: 11. CDR3: CASSLGTGTGAPTNYGYTF. CDR3 bases: TGCGCCAGCAGCTTGGGGACCGGGACAGGGGCCCCTACTAACTATGGCTACACCTTC.

This clone was observed a handful of times. This chain joins TRBV4-2 and TRBJ2-1; TRBD1 agrees at 7 bases. V shed 0 bases, J shed 4 bases, and the junction held 6 bases outside the gene matches. This CDR3 has 16 residues. The germline V gene encodes CDR1 LGHNA and CDR2 YNFKEQ. As DNA, the CDR3 is TGTGCCAGCAGCCAAGAGGGGACAGACATTTACAATGAGCAGTTCTTC. Its translation is CASSQEGTDIYNEQFF.